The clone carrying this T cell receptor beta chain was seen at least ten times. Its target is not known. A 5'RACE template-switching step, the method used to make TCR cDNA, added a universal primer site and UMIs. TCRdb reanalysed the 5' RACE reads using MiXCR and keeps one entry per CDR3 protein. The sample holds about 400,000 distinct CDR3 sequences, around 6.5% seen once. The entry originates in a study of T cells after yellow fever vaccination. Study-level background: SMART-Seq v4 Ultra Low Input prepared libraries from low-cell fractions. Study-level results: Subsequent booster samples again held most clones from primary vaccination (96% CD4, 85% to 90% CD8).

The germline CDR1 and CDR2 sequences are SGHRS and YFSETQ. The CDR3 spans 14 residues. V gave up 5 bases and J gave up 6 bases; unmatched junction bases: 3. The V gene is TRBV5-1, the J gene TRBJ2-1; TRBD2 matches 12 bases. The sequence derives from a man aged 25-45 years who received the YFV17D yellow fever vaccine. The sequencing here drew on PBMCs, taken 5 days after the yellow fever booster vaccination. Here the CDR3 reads CASRTSGRINEQFF. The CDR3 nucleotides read TGCGCCAGCAGGACTAGCGGGAGAATCAATGAGCAGTTCTTC.